These 27 T cell receptor beta chains were sequenced from one sample in a study of T cell responses to AZD1222 COVID-19 vaccine. TCRdb's table, derived via immunoSEQ multiplex PCR, lists solely in-frame clones and lacks some. The data contain fewer than 120,000 clones, about nine tenths of them singletons. This specimen consisted of peripheral blood, obtained on day 0 of AZD1222 vaccination. These receptors were collected from an adult in good health.

The V and J genes are TRBV19 and TRBJ2-5; D perhaps matches TRBD2 (5 bases). Germline CDR1 LNHDA, CDR2 SQIVND (reference sequence). The CDR3 extends over 13 amino acids. Trimming shortened V by 5 bases and J by 5 bases, and 12 bases separated the two germline ends. DNA of the CDR3: TGTGCCAGTAGTCCCAGCGAGGGCGAGACCCAGTACTTC. It is translated as CASSPSEGETQYF.

The genes are TRBV6-5 and TRBJ2-1; 7 nucleotides line up with TRBD2. V lost 1 base, J lost 10 bases, and 4 bases stayed unmatched. The CDR3 sequence is 13 residues long. CDR1 is MNHEY, CDR2 SVGAGI, per germline. As DNA, the CDR3 is TGTGCCAGCAGTTACTTACAAGCGGGGGAGCAGTTCTTC. Its translation is CASSYLQAGEQFF.

This clone was picked up a small number of times. This chain joins TRBV5-1 and TRBJ2-3, with 11 positions matching TRBD2. Germline V gene lookup returns CDR1 SGHRS and CDR2 YFSETQ. The CDR3 has 15 residues. The junction had 9 bases not matched to a gene; V was cut back by 0 bases and J by 12 bases. The CDR3 coding sequence is TGCGCCAGCAGCTTGGGTACACTAGCGGGAGAACTACAGTATTTT. Its translation: CASSLGTLAGELQYF. The full variable domain, its missing parts supplied by reference TRBV5-1 and TRBJ2-3, is KAGVTQTPRYLIKTRGQQVTLSCSPISGHRSVSWYQQTPGQGLQFLFEYFSETQRNKGNFPGRFSGRQFSNSRSEMNVSTLELGDSALYLCASSLGTLAGELQYFGPGTRLTVL.

The chain recombines TRBV7-9 with TRBJ1-2; TRBD1 matches 7 bases. V trimming: 4 bases; J trimming: 8 bases; junction bases outside the gene matches: 13. The CDR3 extends over 15 amino acids. Germline CDR1 is SEHNR and CDR2 is FQNEAQ (reference sequence). CDR3 nucleotides: TGTGCCAGCAGCTCGGGACAGTCTGGGGCATTCGGCTACACCTTC. Its protein is CASSSGQSGAFGYTF.

This chain joins TRBV5-1 and TRBJ1-1, with D unresolved. Germline V gene lookup returns CDR1 SGHRS and CDR2 YFSETQ. There are 14 residues in the CDR3. Trimming pared 3 bases from V and 0 bases from J, leaving 9 bases between. CDR3 in DNA: TGCGCCAGCAGCTGGGCGGACCTGAACACTGAAGCTTTCTTT. This codes for CASSWADLNTEAFF. Supplemented by reference TRBV5-1 and TRBJ1-1, the full variable domain reads KAGVTQTPRYLIKTRGQQVTLSCSPISGHRSVSWYQQTPGQGLQFLFEYFSETQRNKGNFPGRFSGRQFSNSRSEMNVSTLELGDSALYLCASSWADLNTEAFFGQGTRLTVV.

The chain couples TRBV7-8 to TRBJ2-7, with a tentative D call TRBD1 (6 bases). Looked up from germline, CDR1 is SGHVS and CDR2 is FQNEAQ. This CDR3 contains 16 residues. Between the trimmed V and J ends, which lost 1 base and 2 bases, there was a span of 15 bases. CDR3 residues: CASSLGGRTATYEQYF. CDR3 nucleotide sequence: TGTGCCAGCAGCTTAGGAGGTAGGACAGCCACCTACGAGCAGTACTTC.

The CDR3, as DNA: TGTGCCAGCAGTTCCGGACCCCGCGGAAGTGAAAAACTGTTTTTT. Translating gives CASSSGPRGSEKLFF. This rearrangement joins TRBV6-5 to TRBJ1-4; D remains ambiguous. The CDR3 spans 15 residues. Trimming removed 4 bases at V and 7 bases at J, with 16 bases between. The germline V gene has CDR1 MNHEY and CDR2 SVGAGI.

V is TRBV5-1 and J is TRBJ2-7; D gene ambiguous. Trimming cost V 3 bases and J 5 bases, with 6 bases left between them. CDR1 and CDR2 from the germline V gene are SGHRS and YFSETQ. CDR3 size: 11 residues. The CDR3: CASSSEDEQYF. CDR3 DNA sequence: TGCGCCAGCAGCTCCGAGGACGAGCAGTACTTC.

This chain joins TRBV5-6 and TRBJ1-2; D gene unclear. V was cut by 4 bases and J by 2 bases, with 21 bases left in between. This CDR3 has 17 amino acids. Germline V CDR1 and CDR2: SGHDT, YYEEEE. The CDR3 here is CASSIQIWGPINYGYTF. The CDR3 coding sequence is TGTGCCAGCAGCATACAAATATGGGGTCCGATCAACTATGGCTACACCTTC.

This chain connects TRBV6-5 to TRBJ2-7, with 13 bases matching TRBD2. CDR1 MNHEY and CDR2 SVGAGI come from the germline V gene. This CDR3 is built from 15 residues. The ends lost 6 bases at V and 2 bases at J; junction bases unmatched: 4. CDR3 loop: CASSPGLAGAYEQYF. DNA of the CDR3: TGTGCCAGCAGCCCCGGACTAGCGGGAGCCTACGAGCAGTACTTC.

The rearrangement links TRBV6-2 or TRBV6-3 to TRBJ2-1; D possibly corresponds to TRBD2 (6 bases). Trimming took 0 bases from V and 12 from J, leaving 12 bases between them. The CDR3 spans 13 residues. Germline values: CDR1 MNHEY, CDR2 SVGEGT. The CDR3 loop reads CASSYSGGVWQFF. CDR3 nucleotides: TGTGCCAGCAGTTACTCGGGCGGGGTTTGGCAGTTCTTC.

J is TRBJ1-1 and V is TRBV6-5, with D maybe TRBD1 (5 bases). In germline, CDR1 is MNHEY, CDR2 SVGAGI. The length of the CDR3 is 13 residues. V was shortened by 0 bases and J by 4 bases, with 6 bases between the two germline ends. CDR3 sequence reads: CASSYSQVTEAFF. CDR3 coding DNA: TGTGCCAGCAGTTACTCACAGGTCACTGAAGCTTTCTTT.

This chain links TRBV27 with TRBJ1-6; tentative D call: TRBD1 (6 bases). Germline CDR1 reads MNHEY; CDR2 reads SMNVEV (reference sequence). Trimming stripped 5 bases from V and 7 bases from J, with 15 bases between. The CDR3 covers 15 residues. CDR3 DNA sequence: TGTGCCAGCAGTACCCGACAGGACGGGAATTCACCCCTCCACTTT. This translates into CASSTRQDGNSPLHF.

V and J are TRBV7-9 and TRBJ1-1; TRBD1 might be the D (5 bases). CDR1 is SEHNR, CDR2 FQNEAQ, per germline (reference sequence). With 2 bases removed from V and 4 bases from J, the gap between germline ends came to 8 bases. This CDR3 comprises 13 residues. CDR3 region: CASSLTRVTEAFF. As DNA, the CDR3 is TGTGCCAGCAGCTTAACCAGGGTCACTGAAGCTTTCTTT.

The chain links TRBV7-8 to TRBJ2-7, with no clear D. Looked up from germline, CDR1 is SGHVS and CDR2 is FQNEAQ. Trimming removed 0 bases at V and 3 bases at J, with 12 bases between. The CDR3 sequence is 15 residues long. Here the CDR3 DNA reads TGTGCCAGCAGCTTAGCTGGGCCGGTGAGCTACGAGCAGTACTTC. Protein sequence: CASSLAGPVSYEQYF. The full variable domain, in which reference TRBV7-8 and TRBJ2-7 provide the parts outside the CDR3, is GAGVSQSPRYKVAKRGQDVALRCDPISGHVSLFWYQQALGQGPEFLTYFQNEAQLDKSGLPSDRFFAERPEGSVSTLKIQRTQQEDSAVYLCASSLAGPVSYEQYFGPGTRLTVT.

The chain has TRBV5-1 and TRBJ2-3; D is unresolved. The germline V gene encodes CDR1 SGHRS and CDR2 YFSETQ. V was clipped by 1 base and J by 0 bases, with 12 bases between them. There are 16 residues in the CDR3. CDR3 sequence (DNA): TGCGCCAGCAGCTTGAGGGCCGTTTCTAGCACAGATACGCAGTATTTT. Translated: CASSLRAVSSTDTQYF.

The chain recombines TRBV20-1 with TRBJ1-1, with a weak D call TRBD1 (5 bases). Germline CDR1 reads DFQATT; CDR2 reads SNEGSKA (reference sequence). With 3 bases removed from V and 4 bases from J, the gap between germline ends came to 9 bases. The CDR3 is made up of 12 amino acids. CDR3: CSASSGGTEAFF. The CDR3 nucleotides are TGCAGTGCTAGTTCCGGGGGCACTGAAGCTTTCTTT.

DNA of the CDR3: TGCGCCAGCAGGGGACCGAGCAATCAGCCCCAGCATTTT. The encoded protein is CASRGPSNQPQHF. This chain joins TRBV10-2 and TRBJ1-5, with D possibly matching TRBD1 (5 bases). Between the trimmed V and J ends, which lost 6 bases and 1 base, there was a span of 7 bases. The CDR3 contains 13 residues. The V gene's germline CDR1 is WSHSY and CDR2 SAAADI.

The chain has TRBV5-4 and TRBJ2-5; 8 nucleotides align to TRBD2. CDR1 and CDR2 from the germline V gene are SGHNT and YYREEE (reference sequence). The CDR3 runs to 14 residues. J lost 4 bases, V lost 4 bases, and 6 bases had no gene match. The CDR3: CASSRGAGVETQYF. Written as DNA, the CDR3 is TGTGCCAGCAGCCGGGGAGCGGGAGTAGAGACCCAGTACTTC.

V and J are TRBV6-5 and TRBJ1-1; TRBD1 agrees at 7 bases. Germline values: CDR1 MNHEY, CDR2 SVGAGI. Trimming cost V 6 bases and J 4 bases; bases outside gene matches: 8. The CDR3 runs to 14 residues. The CDR3 sequence is CASRRQGGSTEAFF. The CDR3 bases are TGTGCCAGCAGACGACAGGGAGGGAGCACTGAAGCTTTCTTT.

The rearrangement links TRBV3-1 (or the pseudogene TRBV3-2) to TRBJ2-2; 7 bases are shared with TRBD2. Per germline, CDR1 LGHDT and CDR2 YNNKEL (reference sequence). This CDR3 has 14 amino acids. The trim removed 5 bases at V and 0 bases at J, leaving 0 bases unmatched. The CDR3 DNA reads as TGTGCCAGCAGCAGCGGGACGAACACCGGGGAGCTGTTTTTT. It codes for CASSSGTNTGELFF.

The chain employs TRBV18 and TRBJ1-2; D gene ambiguous. The V end was cut by 3 bases, the J end by 4 bases, with 9 bases between. The CDR3 loop spans 13 amino acids. Germline loops: CDR1 KGHSH, CDR2 LQKENI. The CDR3, as DNA: TGTGCCAGCTCACCGGGCTACCCCTATGGCTACACCTTC. Its translation is CASSPGYPYGYTF. Based on the CDR3 plus reference TRBV18 and TRBJ1-2, the full variable domain is NAGVMQNPRHLVRRRGQEARLRCSPMKGHSHVYWYRQLPEEGLKFMVYLQKENIIDESGMPKERFSAEFPKEGPSILRIQQVVRGDSAAYFCASSPGYPYGYTFGSGTRLTVV.

The V call is TRBV19, the J call TRBJ2-5; no reliable D call. CDR1 and CDR2 from the germline V gene are LNHDA and SQIVND (reference sequence). Trimming removed 2 bases at V and 4 bases at J, with 8 bases between. The CDR3 is 13 amino acids. The CDR3 spells CASSISARETQYF. The CDR3 nucleotides read TGTGCCAGTAGTATATCGGCTAGAGAGACCCAGTACTTC.

This rearrangement joins TRBV10-3 to TRBJ2-7; possibly TRBD1 for D (6 bases). The CDR3 loop spans 16 amino acids. Germline lookup yields CDR1 ENHRY and CDR2 SYGVKD. The V gene lost 4 bases and the J gene lost 2 bases, with 18 bases spanning the gap. CDR3 loop: CAISGGGSEFAYEQYF. The DNA of the CDR3 is TGTGCCATCAGTGGAGGGGGTTCCGAGTTTGCCTACGAGCAGTACTTC.

This clone was recorded only once. The chain combines TRBV14 with TRBJ1-4; D is unresolved. The CDR3 runs to 13 residues. V gave up 3 bases and J gave up 5 bases, with 7 bases separating them. Germline V gene data show CDR1 as SGHDN and CDR2 as FVKESK. The CDR3 sequence is CASSQGSNEKLFF. The DNA of the CDR3 is TGTGCCAGCAGCCAGGGATCGAATGAAAAACTGTTTTTT.

The rearrangement links TRBV5-4 to TRBJ1-1; maybe TRBD1 (5 bases). Trimming shortened V by 6 bases and J by 1 base, and 19 bases separated the two germline ends. Germline V lookup: CDR1 SGHNT, CDR2 YYREEE (reference sequence). The CDR3 spans 16 residues. The CDR3 loop reads CASTPGGPLPNTEAFF. CDR3 nucleotide sequence: TGTGCCAGCACCCCCGGGGGTCCCTTACCGAACACTGAAGCTTTCTTT. Drawing the rest from reference TRBV5-4 and TRBJ1-1, the complete variable domain is ETGVTQSPTHLIKTRGQQVTLRCSSQSGHNTVSWYQQALGQGPQFIFQYYREEENGRGNFPPRFSGLQFPNYSSELNVNALELDDSALYLCASTPGGPLPNTEAFFGQGTRLTVV.

In DNA form, the CDR3 reads TGTGCCAGCAGTTTTTGGCAGGGGGCGCCTGATGAAAAACTGTTTTTT. It yields the protein CASSFWQGAPDEKLFF. This chain links TRBV27 with TRBJ1-4; 8 positions match TRBD1. The CDR3 has 16 amino acids. Germline trimming cut 3 bases from V and 6 bases from J; bases unmatched to any gene: 9. From germline, CDR1 is MNHEY and CDR2 SMNVEV (reference sequence).